Listed below are T cell receptor beta chains from one sample, sequenced in a study of vaccination and CD4 T cells after COVID-19. TCRdb re-called the PCR reads through MiXCR, storing one row per CDR3 protein. The repertoire holds 11,000 to 15,000 distinct CDR3 sequences, with 50% to 75% as singletons. What these receptors recognize is not known. The sample consisted of CD4+ T cells from blood, cultured in vitro. Receptors originate from a human donor who had recovered from COVID-19. CDR3s include the opening cysteine and the closing phenylalanine or tryptophan. Each record gives: V gene, D gene, clone size, J gene, CDR3 DNA, CDR3 protein. D genes are given only for firm matches. Clone size appears in some rows only: once, few, many, or a class for an expanded clone.

>TRBV20-1|-|-|TRBJ2-1
TGCAGTGCCGAAGGCCCCGGCAGGGAGCAGTTCTTC
CSAEGPGREQFF
>TRBV4-1|-|-|TRBJ2-3
TGCGCCAGCAGCCAGATATCAGGGAAAGATACGCAGTATTTT
CASSQISGKDTQYF
>TRBV5-1|TRBD2|few|TRBJ2-5
TGCGCCAGCAGCCCGGGACCGGGGGGGACCCAGTACTTC
CASSPGPGGTQYF
>TRBV28|-|-|TRBJ1-5
TGTGCCAGCAGTCCCAAGGGGGGTTATAGCAATCAGCCCCAGCATTTT
CASSPKGGYSNQPQHF
>TRBV5-1|-|-|TRBJ2-5
TGCGCCAGCAGCTTGGCTGGAGGAGAGGAGACCCAGTACTTC
CASSLAGGEETQYF
>TRBV7-9|-|-|TRBJ2-7
TGTGCCAGCAGCGCCGGGACACTATCACGAAACGAGCAGTACTTC
CASSAGTLSRNEQYF
>TRBV6-1|TRBD2|-|TRBJ2-7
TGTGCCAGCAGTCAAAGAGCGGGAGGGCCGAACTCCTACGAGCAGTACTTC
CASSQRAGGPNSYEQYF
>TRBV20-1|-|-|TRBJ1-1
TGCAGTGCTAGAGGGATGACAGGACCAAATGAAGCTTTCTTT
CSARGMTGPNEAFF
>TRBV5-4|TRBD2|once|TRBJ2-1
TGTGCCAGCAGCGTGACCGGGACTACCAGCTACAATGAGCAGTTCTTC
CASSVTGTTSYNEQFF
>TRBV19|TRBD2|-|TRBJ2-3
TGTGCCAGTAGTCTACCAGCTCCAGCGGGAGGATCAGATACGCAGTATTTT
CASSLPAPAGGSDTQYF
>TRBV12-3/TRBV12-4|TRBD1|few|TRBJ1-5
TGTGCCAGTGGGAGGGGGCCCGACAATCAGCCCCAGCATTTT
CASGRGPDNQPQHF
>TRBV20-1|TRBD2|-|TRBJ2-7
TGCAGTGCTAGAGACTTAGGGACTAGCGGGAGTACGACCTACGAGCAGTGCTTC
CSARDLGTSGSTTYEQCF
>TRBV6-5|-|-|TRBJ2-7
TGTGCCAGCAGTTACCGGGATCCCCTCTCCTACGAGCAGTACTTC
CASSYRDPLSYEQYF
>TRBV11-1|TRBD2|-|TRBJ2-5
TGTGCCAGCAGCTCCGTGACTAGCGGGAGACTACGAGAGACCCAGTACTTC
CASSSVTSGRLRETQYF
>TRBV6-2/TRBV6-3|-|-|TRBJ2-7
TGTGCCAGCAGTTACGGGACTGACTCCTACGAGCAGTACTTC
CASSYGTDSYEQYF
>TRBV10-3|-|-|TRBJ2-7
TGTGCCATCAGTGAGTCGGGAGGAGGGGATTACGAGCAGTACTTC
CAISESGGGDYEQYF
>TRBV2|-|few|TRBJ2-7
TGTGCCAGCAGCTACAGGGAAGATTTCTACGAGCAGTACTTC
CASSYREDFYEQYF
>TRBV6-1|TRBD1|-|TRBJ1-2
TGTGCCAGCAGTGACGAAGGGACAGTCAACTATGGCTACACCTTC
CASSDEGTVNYGYTF
>TRBV7-2|-|-|TRBJ2-2
TGTGCCAGCACCCTAAATGGGGGGTCGAACACCGGGGAGCTGTTTTTT
CASTLNGGSNTGELFF
>TRBV30|-|-|TRBJ2-7
TGTGCCTGGAGTGGGGGTCCCAACGAGCAGTACTTC
CAWSGGPNEQYF
>TRBV28|-|-|TRBJ1-5
TGTGCCAGCAGTTCCCTATGGCAGGCGGATCAGCCCCAGCATTTT
CASSSLWQADQPQHF
>TRBV2|-|-|TRBJ2-7
TGTGCCAGCAGTGGTGGCTACGAGCAGTACTTC
CASSGGYEQYF
>TRBV20-1|TRBD1|-|TRBJ2-7
TGCAGTGCCAAGGCCGGGACAGTAGCCTACGAGCAGTACTTC
CSAKAGTVAYEQYF
>TRBV10-3|TRBD1|-|TRBJ2-7
TGTGCCATCAGTGGGACAGGGATACACTACGAGCAGTACTTC
CAISGTGIHYEQYF
>TRBV5-6|TRBD1|once|TRBJ1-5
TGTGCCAGCAACAGGGGCGGGGGACAGCCCCAGCATTTT
CASNRGGGQPQHF
>TRBV6-5|-|-|TRBJ1-5
TGTGCCAGCAGTTACTCGCGTAGCAATCAGCCCCAGCATTTT
CASSYSRSNQPQHF
>TRBV20-1|-|-|TRBJ2-5
TGCAGTGCTACCCTCCCCGAGGAAGAGACCCAGTACTTC
CSATLPEEETQYF
>TRBV7-8|-|-|TRBJ2-3
TGTGCCAGCACTGACCCTGGGGGGGCTAGCACAGATACGCAGTATTTT
CASTDPGGASTDTQYF
>TRBV12-3/TRBV12-4|-|-|TRBJ1-6
TGTGCCAGCAGACTCGCCCGGGCCACTTGGTCACCCCTCCACTTT
CASRLARATWSPLHF
>TRBV6-1|TRBD1|-|TRBJ2-7
TGTGCCAGCAAATTTGGACAGGGTAGCGACGAGCAGTACTTC
CASKFGQGSDEQYF
>TRBV5-3|-|once|TRBJ1-2
TGTGCCAGAAGCTTGGCCCTTGGGACTGACAAATCAAACTATGGCTACACCTTC
CARSLALGTDKSNYGYTF
>TRBV20-1|-|-|TRBJ2-7
TGCAGTGCCACAGACTGGCCCTCCTACGAGCAGTACTTC
CSATDWPSYEQYF
>TRBV5-1|-|-|TRBJ1-2
TGCGCCAGCAGCTTGCGCGGCTACACCTTC
CASSLRGYTF
>TRBV11-2|TRBD2|-|TRBJ2-1
TGTGCCAGCAGCCCCTTAGCGGGGGGCAATGAGCAGTTCTTC
CASSPLAGGNEQFF
>TRBV2|-|-|TRBJ1-2
TGTGCCAGCAGATATCCCGAGGAGGGCTACACCTTC
CASRYPEEGYTF
>TRBV7-8|-|-|TRBJ2-5
TGTGCCAGCAGCTCGACGACTATACTAGCATTCGGGACCCAGTACTTC
CASSSTTILAFGTQYF
>TRBV6-5|TRBD1|-|TRBJ1-1
TGTGCCAGCAGTTATTCCGGGACAGGGGTCGTCACGGACACTGAAGCTTTCTTT
CASSYSGTGVVTDTEAFF
>TRBV27|-|-|TRBJ2-5
TGTGCCAGCAGTTACTCAACCTCTACCCAAGAGACCCAGTACTTC
CASSYSTSTQETQYF
>TRBV5-5|-|few|TRBJ1-5
TGTGCCAGCAGCTTGTTGTCATCTTTAGAGCCCCAGCATTTT
CASSLLSSLEPQHF
>TRBV7-9|-|-|TRBJ1-6
TGTGCCAGCAGCTCACCCCTGGTCAGGAGGGGTGAATATAATTCACCCCTCCACTTT
CASSSPLVRRGEYNSPLHF
>TRBV25-1|-|-|TRBJ2-5
TGTGCCAGCAGCGGCGCCCTCTCACGCTTCCAAGAGACCCAGTACTTC
CASSGALSRFQETQYF
>TRBV10-3|TRBD1|-|TRBJ1-6
TGTGCCATCAGGGGACAGGGGAGTTCACCCCTCCACTTT
CAIRGQGSSPLHF